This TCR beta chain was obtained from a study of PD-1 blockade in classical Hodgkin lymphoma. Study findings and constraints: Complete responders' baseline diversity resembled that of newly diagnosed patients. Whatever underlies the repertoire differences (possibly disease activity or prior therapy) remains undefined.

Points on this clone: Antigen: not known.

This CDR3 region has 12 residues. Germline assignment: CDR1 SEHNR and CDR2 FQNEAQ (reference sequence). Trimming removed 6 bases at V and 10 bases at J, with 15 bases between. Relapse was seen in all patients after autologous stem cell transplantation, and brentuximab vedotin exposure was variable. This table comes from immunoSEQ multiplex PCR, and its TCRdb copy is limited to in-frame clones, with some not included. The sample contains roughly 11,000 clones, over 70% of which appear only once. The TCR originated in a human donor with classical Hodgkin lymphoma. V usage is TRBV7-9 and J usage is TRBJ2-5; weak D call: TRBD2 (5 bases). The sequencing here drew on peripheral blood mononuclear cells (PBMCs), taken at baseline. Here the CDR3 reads CASSYEVGDQYF. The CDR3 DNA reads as TGTGCCAGCAGTTACGAAGTCGGGGACCAGTACTTC.